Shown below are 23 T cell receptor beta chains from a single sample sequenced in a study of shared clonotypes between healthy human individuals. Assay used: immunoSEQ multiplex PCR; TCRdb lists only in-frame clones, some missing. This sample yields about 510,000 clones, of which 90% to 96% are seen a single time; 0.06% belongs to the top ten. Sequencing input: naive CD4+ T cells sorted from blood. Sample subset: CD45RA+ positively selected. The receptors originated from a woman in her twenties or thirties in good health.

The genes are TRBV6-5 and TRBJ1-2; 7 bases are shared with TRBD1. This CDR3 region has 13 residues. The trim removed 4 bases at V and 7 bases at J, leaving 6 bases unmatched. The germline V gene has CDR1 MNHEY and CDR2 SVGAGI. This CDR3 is CASSSQGKGGYTF. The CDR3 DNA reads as TGTGCCAGCAGTTCACAGGGGAAGGGTGGCTACACCTTC.

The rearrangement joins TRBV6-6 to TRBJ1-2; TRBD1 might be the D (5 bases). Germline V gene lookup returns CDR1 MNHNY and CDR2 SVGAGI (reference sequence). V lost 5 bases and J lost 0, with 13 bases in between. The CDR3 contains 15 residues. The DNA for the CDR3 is TGTGCCAGCAGTCCGTCGGGGGGAACTAACTATGGCTACACCTTC. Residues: CASSPSGGTNYGYTF.

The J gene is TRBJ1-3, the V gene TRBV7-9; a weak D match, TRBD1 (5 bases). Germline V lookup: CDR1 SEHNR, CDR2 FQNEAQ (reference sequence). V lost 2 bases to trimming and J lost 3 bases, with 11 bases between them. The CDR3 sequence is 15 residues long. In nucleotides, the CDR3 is TGTGCCAGCAGCTTACTATCCCAGGGTGGAAACACCATATATTTT. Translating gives CASSLLSQGGNTIYF.

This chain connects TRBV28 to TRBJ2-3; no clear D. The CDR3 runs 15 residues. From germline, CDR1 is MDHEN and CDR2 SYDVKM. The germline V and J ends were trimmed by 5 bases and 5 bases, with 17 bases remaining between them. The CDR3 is CASSPSGGEKDTQYF. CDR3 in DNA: TGTGCCAGCAGTCCCTCGGGTGGGGAAAAAGATACGCAGTATTTT. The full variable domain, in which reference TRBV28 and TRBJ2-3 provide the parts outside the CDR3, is DVKVTQSSRYLVKRTGEKVFLECVQDMDHENMFWYRQDPGLGLRLIYFSYDVKMKEKGDIPEGYSVSREKKERFSLILESASTNQTSMYLCASSPSGGEKDTQYFGPGTRLTVL.

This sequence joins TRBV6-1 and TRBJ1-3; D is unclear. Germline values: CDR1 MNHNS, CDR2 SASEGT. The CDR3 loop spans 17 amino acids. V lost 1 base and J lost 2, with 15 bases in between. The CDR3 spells CASSEDSLPQPGNTIYF. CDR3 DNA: TGTGCCAGCAGTGAAGACAGTCTTCCTCAGCCTGGAAACACCATATATTTT.

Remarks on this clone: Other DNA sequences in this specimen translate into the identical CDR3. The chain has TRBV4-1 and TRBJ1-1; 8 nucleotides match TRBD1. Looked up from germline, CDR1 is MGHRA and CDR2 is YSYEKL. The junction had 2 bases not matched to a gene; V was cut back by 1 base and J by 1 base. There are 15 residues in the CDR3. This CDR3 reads CASSQGQGANTEAFF. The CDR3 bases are TGCGCCAGCAGCCAAGGTCAGGGGGCGAACACTGAAGCTTTCTTT.

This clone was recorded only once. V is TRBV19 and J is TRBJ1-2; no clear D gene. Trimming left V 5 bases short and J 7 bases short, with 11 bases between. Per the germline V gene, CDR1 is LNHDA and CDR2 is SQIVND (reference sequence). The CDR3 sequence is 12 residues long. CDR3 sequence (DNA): TGTGCCAGTAGTTTGGCAGGTATTGGCTACACCTTC. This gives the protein CASSLAGIGYTF.

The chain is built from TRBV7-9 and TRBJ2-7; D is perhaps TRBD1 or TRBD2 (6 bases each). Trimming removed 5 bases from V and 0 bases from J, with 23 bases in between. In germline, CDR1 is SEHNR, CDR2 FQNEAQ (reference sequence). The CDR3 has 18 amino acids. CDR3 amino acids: CASSPTRGRGVSSYEQYF. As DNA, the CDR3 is TGTGCCAGCAGCCCCACCCGAGGAAGGGGGGTGAGCTCCTACGAGCAGTACTTC.

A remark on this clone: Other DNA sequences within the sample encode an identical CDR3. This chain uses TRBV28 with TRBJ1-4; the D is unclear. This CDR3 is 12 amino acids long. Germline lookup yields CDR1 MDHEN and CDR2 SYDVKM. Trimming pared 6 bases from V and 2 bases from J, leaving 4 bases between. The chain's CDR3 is CASSITNEKLFF. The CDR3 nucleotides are TGTGCCAGCAGCATCACTAATGAAAAACTGTTTTTT.

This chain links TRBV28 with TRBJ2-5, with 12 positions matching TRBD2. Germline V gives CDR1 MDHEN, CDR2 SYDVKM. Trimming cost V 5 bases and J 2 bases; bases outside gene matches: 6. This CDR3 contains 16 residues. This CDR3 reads CASSPAGTSGQETQYF. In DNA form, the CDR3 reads TGTGCCAGCAGTCCCGCCGGGACTAGCGGGCAAGAGACCCAGTACTTC.

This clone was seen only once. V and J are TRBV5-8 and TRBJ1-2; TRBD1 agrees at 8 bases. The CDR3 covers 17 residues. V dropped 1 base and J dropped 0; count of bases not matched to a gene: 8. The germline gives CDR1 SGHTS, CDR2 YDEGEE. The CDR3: CASSLRGTGPSNYGYTF. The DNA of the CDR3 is TGTGCCAGCAGCTTGAGAGGGACAGGACCTTCTAACTATGGCTACACCTTC.

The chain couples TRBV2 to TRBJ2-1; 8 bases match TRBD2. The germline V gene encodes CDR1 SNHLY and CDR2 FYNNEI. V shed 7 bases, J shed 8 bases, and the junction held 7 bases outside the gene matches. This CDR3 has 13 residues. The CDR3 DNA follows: TGTGCCAGCAAGGGGACTAGAAGCGATGAGCAGTTCTTC. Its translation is CASKGTRSDEQFF. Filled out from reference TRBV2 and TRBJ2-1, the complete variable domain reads EPEVTQTPSHQVTQMGQEVILRCVPISNHLYFYWYRQILGQKVEFLVSFYNNEISEKSEIFDDQFSVERPDGSNFTLKIRSTKLEDSAMYFCASKGTRSDEQFFGPGTRLTVL.

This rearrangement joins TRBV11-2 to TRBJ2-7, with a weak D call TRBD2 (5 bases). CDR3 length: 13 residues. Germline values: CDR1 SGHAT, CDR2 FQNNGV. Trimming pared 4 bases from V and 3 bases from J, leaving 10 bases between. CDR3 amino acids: CASSSRTYYEQYF. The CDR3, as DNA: TGTGCCAGCAGCTCGAGGACTTACTACGAGCAGTACTTC.

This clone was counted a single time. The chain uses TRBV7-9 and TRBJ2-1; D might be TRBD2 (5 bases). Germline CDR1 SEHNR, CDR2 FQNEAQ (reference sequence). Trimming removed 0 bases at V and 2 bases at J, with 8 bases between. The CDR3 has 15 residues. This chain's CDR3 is CASSLAALAYNEQFF. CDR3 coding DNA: TGTGCCAGCAGCTTAGCGGCACTAGCCTACAATGAGCAGTTCTTC.

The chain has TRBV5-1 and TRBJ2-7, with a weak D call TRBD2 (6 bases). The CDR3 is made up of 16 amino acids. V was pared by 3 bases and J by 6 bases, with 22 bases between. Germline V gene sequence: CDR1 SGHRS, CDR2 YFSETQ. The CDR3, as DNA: TGCGCCAGCAGCTCGCCTGTACTGGACTACCCGAGCGAGCAGTACTTC. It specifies CASSSPVLDYPSEQYF.

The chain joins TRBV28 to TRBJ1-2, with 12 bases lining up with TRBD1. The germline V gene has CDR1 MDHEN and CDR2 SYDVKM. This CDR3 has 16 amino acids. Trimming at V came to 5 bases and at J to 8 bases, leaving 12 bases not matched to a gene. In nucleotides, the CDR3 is TGTGCCAGCAGTGCCCCGGGACAGGGGGCAGTACGGGGCTACACCTTC. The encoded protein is CASSAPGQGAVRGYTF.

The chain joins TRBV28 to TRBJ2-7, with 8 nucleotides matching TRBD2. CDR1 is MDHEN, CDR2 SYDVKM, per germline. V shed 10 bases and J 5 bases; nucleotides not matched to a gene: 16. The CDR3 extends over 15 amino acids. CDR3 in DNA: TGTGCCACAGCGTCCGGGACTAGACTTACCAACGAGCAGTACTTC. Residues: CATASGTRLTNEQYF. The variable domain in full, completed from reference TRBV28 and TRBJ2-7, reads DVKVTQSSRYLVKRTGEKVFLECVQDMDHENMFWYRQDPGLGLRLIYFSYDVKMKEKGDIPEGYSVSREKKERFSLILESASTNQTSMYLCATASGTRLTNEQYFGPGTRLTVT.

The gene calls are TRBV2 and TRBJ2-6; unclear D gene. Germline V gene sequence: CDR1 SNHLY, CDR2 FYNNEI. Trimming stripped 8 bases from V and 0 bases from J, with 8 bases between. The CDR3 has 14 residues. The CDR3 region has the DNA TGTGCCAGCGCCGGTCCCTCTGGGGCCAACGTCCTGACTTTC. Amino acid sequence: CASAGPSGANVLTF. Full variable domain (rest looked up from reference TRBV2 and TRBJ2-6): EPEVTQTPSHQVTQMGQEVILRCVPISNHLYFYWYRQILGQKVEFLVSFYNNEISEKSEIFDDQFSVERPDGSNFTLKIRSTKLEDSAMYFCASAGPSGANVLTFGAGSRLTVL.

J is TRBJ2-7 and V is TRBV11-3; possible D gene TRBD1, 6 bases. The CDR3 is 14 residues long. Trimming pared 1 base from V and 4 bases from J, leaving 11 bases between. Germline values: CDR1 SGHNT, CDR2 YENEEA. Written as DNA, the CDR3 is TGTGCCAGCAGCTTAGTGGACAGAGTTTACGAGCAGTACTTC. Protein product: CASSLVDRVYEQYF.

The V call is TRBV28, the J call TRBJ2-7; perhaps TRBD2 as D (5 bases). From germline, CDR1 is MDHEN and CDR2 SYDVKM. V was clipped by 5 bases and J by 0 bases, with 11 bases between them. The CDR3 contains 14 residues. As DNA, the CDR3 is TGTGCCAGCAGTCGAACCGGGATCTCCTACGAGCAGTACTTC. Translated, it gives CASSRTGISYEQYF.

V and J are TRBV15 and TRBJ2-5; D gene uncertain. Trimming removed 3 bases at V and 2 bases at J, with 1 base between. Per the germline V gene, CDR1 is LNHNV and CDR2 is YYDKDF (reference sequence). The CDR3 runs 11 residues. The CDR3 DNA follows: TGTGCCACCAGCAGTCAAGAGACCCAGTACTTC. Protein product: CATSSQETQYF.

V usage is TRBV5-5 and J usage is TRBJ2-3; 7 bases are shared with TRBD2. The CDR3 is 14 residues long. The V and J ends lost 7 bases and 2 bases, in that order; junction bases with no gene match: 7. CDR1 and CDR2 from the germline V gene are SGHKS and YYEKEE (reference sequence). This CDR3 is CASGASGHTDTQYF. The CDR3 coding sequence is TGTGCCAGCGGGGCTAGCGGTCACACAGATACGCAGTATTTT.

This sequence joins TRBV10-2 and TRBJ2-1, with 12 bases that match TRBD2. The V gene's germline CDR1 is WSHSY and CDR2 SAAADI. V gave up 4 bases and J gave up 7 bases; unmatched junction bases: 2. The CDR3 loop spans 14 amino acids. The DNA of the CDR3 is TGCGCCAGCAGTGGGCTAGCGGGGGGGAATGAGCAGTTCTTC. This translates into CASSGLAGGNEQFF.